These 17 T cell receptor beta chains came from one sample sequenced in a study of blood T cells in healthy people across ages. The use of a sample-barcoded 5' primer and a J-beta primer mix characterized a second PCR of roughly 7 to 11 cycles. TCRdb passed the 5' RACE reads through MiXCR, listing each CDR3 protein once. The sample records fewer than 950,000 distinct CDR3 sequences, around 36% being singletons. Specimen: blood. The receptor set was obtained from a man aged 18 to 30 in good health.

The chain is built from TRBV25-1 and TRBJ1-1; D uncertain. This CDR3 has 13 residues. Trimming took 5 bases from V and 4 from J, leaving 11 bases between them. Germline CDR1 reads MGHDK; CDR2 reads SYGVNS. The CDR3 DNA is TGTGCCAGCAGTACCCGAGGCGCCACTGAAGCTTTCTTT. Protein sequence: CASSTRGATEAFF.

In its sample, this clonotype was seen many times. The chain is built from TRBV7-9 and TRBJ1-1; no clear D gene. The CDR3 has 18 residues. With 4 bases removed from V and 2 bases from J, the gap between germline ends came to 23 bases. Germline-derived CDR1 and CDR2 are SEHNR and FQNEAQ (reference sequence). The CDR3 DNA reads as TGTGCCAGCAGCTATCGATCATTCCGGAAGGAACCTAACACTGAAGCTTTCTTT. It codes for CASSYRSFRKEPNTEAFF.

The chain couples TRBV15 to TRBJ2-5; D may match TRBD1 or TRBD2 (5 bases each). The length of the CDR3 is 16 residues. V lost 0 bases and J 3 bases, leaving 14 bases between the germline ends. Germline values: CDR1 LNHNV, CDR2 YYDKDF (reference sequence). Here the CDR3 reads CATSRDLGVEEETQYF. Here the CDR3 DNA reads TGTGCCACCAGCAGAGATCTGGGGGTAGAAGAAGAGACCCAGTACTTC.

The CDR3 bases are TGTGCCAGCTCACCTGCAGGTGGCGGTAACACTGAAGCTTTCTTT. Protein product: CASSPAGGGNTEAFF. J is TRBJ1-1 and V is TRBV18; D ambiguous. Germline V CDR1 and CDR2: KGHSH, LQKENI. CDR3 length: 15 amino acids. Trimming pared 3 bases from V and 2 bases from J, leaving 13 bases between.

The chain employs TRBV28 and TRBJ2-5, with D maybe TRBD1 (5 bases). The J call may be wrong; the DNA end is better matched by TRBJ2-1. Germline values: CDR1 MDHEN, CDR2 SYDVKM. This CDR3 contains 14 residues. CDR3 nucleotides: TGTGCCAGCAGTGTAGGGTGGGGCCAAGAGACCCAGTTCTTC. This translates into CASSVGWGQETQFF.

This clonotype was detected many times. The J gene is TRBJ2-7, the V gene TRBV20-1; 11 bases are a match to TRBD2. This CDR3 contains 17 residues. Germline V gives CDR1 DFQATT, CDR2 SNEGSKA (reference sequence). Unmatched junction bases numbered 7, after V lost 0 bases and J lost 0 bases. DNA of the CDR3: TGCAGTGCTAGAGACCCTAGCGGGGGGACGAGCTCCTACGAGCAGTACTTC. This gives the protein CSARDPSGGTSSYEQYF.

Comment on this clonotype: Its ends do not fully match the called genes, so a read error is possible. The gene calls are TRBV7-9 and TRBJ2-1; 8 bases agree with TRBD1. Germline V gene data show CDR1 as SEHNR and CDR2 as FQNEAQ (reference sequence). This CDR3 comprises 15 residues. CDR3 sequence reads: CAGSSQGAAYNEQFF. The CDR3 nucleotides are TGTGCCGGCAGCTCGCAGGGGGCAGCCTACAATGAGCAGTTCTTC.

The chain carries TRBV3-1 and TRBJ2-3; TRBD2 agrees at 11 bases. Germline V gives CDR1 LGHDT, CDR2 YNNKEL (reference sequence). The ends lost 3 bases at V and 4 bases at J; junction bases unmatched: 3. The CDR3 totals 15 residues. The DNA for the CDR3 is TGTGCCAGCAGCCACATAGCGGGGGGGCCAGATACGCAGTATTTT. Its translation: CASSHIAGGPDTQYF.

The CDR3 loop is CASSEVGGNTEAFF. The CDR3 coding sequence is TGTGCCAGCAGTGAAGTCGGGGGGAACACTGAAGCTTTCTTT. The rearrangement uses TRBV25-1 and TRBJ1-1, with D maybe TRBD1 (5 bases). V lost 2 bases, J lost 1 base, and 8 bases lay in between. This CDR3 has 14 residues. Germline-derived CDR1 and CDR2 are MGHDK and SYGVNS.

The chain has TRBV12-3 or TRBV12-4 and TRBJ1-5; 7 bases line up with TRBD1. V shed 6 bases and J 0 bases; nucleotides not matched to a gene: 11. This CDR3 spans 17 amino acids. CDR3 amino acids: CASSPRQGDYSNQPQHF. The CDR3 DNA is TGTGCCAGCAGCCCCCGCCAGGGGGATTATAGCAATCAGCCCCAGCATTTT.

This clonotype was picked up a small number of times. The gene calls are TRBV7-9 and TRBJ1-5; a possible D gene is TRBD1 (6 bases). CDR1 and CDR2 from the germline V gene are SEHNR and FQNEAQ (reference sequence). The CDR3 length is 17 residues. The ends were cut back, 0 bases at V and 1 base at J, with 13 bases in the middle. The CDR3 sequence is CASSLAPGDRSNQPQHF. The CDR3 DNA sequence: TGTGCCAGCAGCTTAGCGCCCGGAGACAGGAGCAATCAGCCCCAGCATTTT.

The chain is built from TRBV3-1 and TRBJ1-6; 7 bases line up with TRBD1. CDR1 is LGHDT, CDR2 YNNKEL, per germline (reference sequence). V trimming: 1 base; J trimming: 8 bases; junction bases outside the gene matches: 2. The CDR3 is 14 residues long. For the CDR3, the DNA is TGTGCCAGCAGCCAAGTTAGGGGGCATTCACCCCTCCACTTT. Translating it yields CASSQVRGHSPLHF.

V gene TRBV5-1 combines with J gene TRBJ2-5; unclear D gene. Germline CDR1 reads SGHRS; CDR2 reads YFSETQ. Trimming cost V 6 bases and J 13 bases, with 25 bases left between them. This CDR3 has 14 residues. CDR3 in DNA: TGCGCCAGCACCCAGATGGGATCCGGCAATGAGCGGTACTTC. As protein: CASTQMGSGNERYF.

This chain joins TRBV6-1 and TRBJ2-1, with 13 bases fitting TRBD2. V trimming: 6 bases; J trimming: 5 bases; junction bases outside the gene matches: 19. CDR3 length: 20 residues. Germline V lookup: CDR1 MNHNS, CDR2 SASEGT. CDR3 coding DNA: TGTGCCAGCAGCCCTCGACTAGCGGGGGGATCCACGGGGCTTGACAATGAGCAGTTCTTC. The encoded protein is CASSPRLAGGSTGLDNEQFF.

The genes are TRBV29-1 and TRBJ2-7, with 8 positions matching TRBD1. The ends lost 3 bases at V and 0 bases at J; junction bases unmatched: 4. The CDR3 contains 14 residues. Per the germline V gene, CDR1 is SQVTM and CDR2 is ANQGSEA. CDR3 DNA sequence: TGCAGCGTTGACACAGGGGGTGGCTCCTACGAGCAGTACTTC. Translation gives CSVDTGGGSYEQYF.

The chain recombines TRBV20-1 with TRBJ1-5; D possibly corresponds to TRBD1 (6 bases). V lost 6 bases and J lost 6, with 15 bases in between. The CDR3 covers 13 residues. In germline, CDR1 is DFQATT, CDR2 SNEGSKA (reference sequence). This CDR3 reads CSAFQGIGQPQHF. Written as DNA, the CDR3 is TGCAGTGCCTTTCAGGGGATCGGTCAGCCCCAGCATTTT.

The CDR3 region has the DNA TGTGCCAGCAGCTTGGACCAGACCAACACCGGGGAGCTGTTTTTT. Translating gives CASSLDQTNTGELFF. This chain links TRBV12-3 or TRBV12-4 with TRBJ2-2; unclear D gene. The CDR3 is 15 amino acids. The germline V and J ends were trimmed by 6 bases and 2 bases, with 13 bases remaining between them.